What follows are 16 T cell receptor beta chains derived from one specimen sequenced in a study of T cells after yellow fever vaccination. From the 5' RACE reads, TCRdb called clonotypes with MiXCR, one entry per CDR3 protein. The table shows about 240,000 distinct CDR3 sequences, with about 7.1% occurring only once. Sample: CD4+ T cells sorted from PBMCs, taken 15 days after the yellow fever booster vaccination. Receptors originate from a man aged 30 to 39 who received the YFV17D yellow fever vaccine.

At least ten counts were recorded for this clonotype. The chain joins TRBV9 to TRBJ1-2; D unclear. Trimming cost V 0 bases and J 2 bases, with 5 bases left between them. CDR1 is SGDLS, CDR2 YYNGEE, per germline. The CDR3 loop spans 13 amino acids. The CDR3 loop is CASSVGENYGYTF. Written as DNA, the CDR3 is TGTGCCAGCAGCGTAGGGGAGAACTATGGCTACACCTTC.

At least ten counts were recorded for this clonotype. This rearrangement joins TRBV11-2 to TRBJ2-7; 9 bases agree with TRBD2. The germline V gene has CDR1 SGHAT and CDR2 FQNNGV. The CDR3 length is 15 residues. With 3 bases clipped from V and 6 bases from J, the junction kept 9 bases outside the gene matches. The CDR3 spells CASSLRAGGSTEQYF. CDR3 DNA: TGTGCCAGCAGCTTGAGGGCGGGAGGGTCGACCGAGCAGTACTTC.

This clonotype was seen only a few times. This rearrangement joins TRBV6-2 or TRBV6-3 to TRBJ2-6; TRBD2 might be the D (6 bases). The CDR3 is made up of 20 amino acids. Germline CDR1 MNHEY, CDR2 SVGEGT. Deletions cut 5 bases from V and 0 bases from J, with 23 bases between. The CDR3 sequence: CASSLDSPGLASSGANVLTF. For the CDR3, the DNA is TGTGCCAGCAGTCTCGACAGCCCGGGACTCGCAAGCTCTGGGGCCAACGTCCTGACTTTC.

This CDR3 reads CASSVGDTSGQTQYF. CDR3 in DNA: TGTGCCAGCAGCGTTGGGGACACCAGCGGACAGACCCAGTACTTC. The chain couples TRBV9 to TRBJ2-5; a weak D match, TRBD1 (6 bases). Trimming took 2 bases from V and 6 from J, leaving 17 bases between them. In germline, CDR1 is SGDLS, CDR2 YYNGEE. The CDR3 totals 15 residues.

V and J are TRBV24-1 and TRBJ2-3; D tentatively reads TRBD1 or TRBD2 (5 bases each). Trimming left V 3 bases short and J 2 bases short, with 11 bases between. The germline gives CDR1 KGHDR, CDR2 SFDVKD. This CDR3 is built from 15 residues. Here the CDR3 DNA reads TGTGCCACCAGTGATCCTACCGGGGCCACAGATACGCAGTATTTT. This encodes CATSDPTGATDTQYF.

By sample fraction, this clonotype is medium-sized. The V gene is TRBV5-1, the J gene TRBJ2-2, with 8 nucleotides matching TRBD1. Germline V gene data show CDR1 as SGHRS and CDR2 as YFSETQ. The V and J ends lost 6 bases and 6 bases, in that order; junction bases with no gene match: 13. The CDR3 extends over 16 amino acids. The CDR3 protein is CASNGQGNTVSGELFF. The CDR3 coding sequence is TGCGCCAGCAATGGACAGGGAAATACTGTATCCGGGGAGCTGTTTTTT.

This clonotype appeared a few times. The chain links TRBV18 to TRBJ2-1; 8 bases are a match to TRBD1. This CDR3 spans 16 amino acids. V dropped 6 bases and J dropped 6; count of bases not matched to a gene: 13. Germline V gene data show CDR1 as KGHSH and CDR2 as LQKENI. The CDR3, as DNA: TGTGCCAGCTCGGTATACGGACAGGGTTCTCCCAATGAGCAGTTCTTC. Translated: CASSVYGQGSPNEQFF.

The chain uses TRBV20-1 and TRBJ2-1; TRBD1 might be the D (5 bases). The V end was cut by 3 bases, the J end by 4 bases, with 10 bases between. Germline V gene sequence: CDR1 DFQATT, CDR2 SNEGSKA (reference sequence). The CDR3 loop spans 13 amino acids. CDR3 sequence: CSASWSGYNEQFF. As DNA, the CDR3 is TGCAGTGCTAGTTGGTCAGGGTACAATGAGCAGTTCTTC.

The CDR3 loop is CSASPHVNYGYTF. The CDR3 DNA follows: TGCAGTGCTAGCCCGCATGTAAACTATGGCTACACCTTC. This sequence joins TRBV20-1 and TRBJ1-2; unclear D gene. V lost 3 bases and J 2 bases, leaving 10 bases between the germline ends. Germline assignment: CDR1 DFQATT and CDR2 SNEGSKA (reference sequence). CDR3 length: 13 amino acids.

This clonotype was detected ten times or more. The V call is TRBV28, the J call TRBJ1-6; the match to TRBD1 covers 7 bases. The CDR3 is 15 residues long. Germline loops: CDR1 MDHEN, CDR2 SYDVKM. V shed 6 bases and J 10 bases; nucleotides not matched to a gene: 12. The CDR3 here is CASSPPTGRQSPLHF. The CDR3 DNA is TGTGCCAGCAGCCCCCCGACAGGGCGACAGTCACCCCTCCACTTT.

V gene TRBV19 combines with J gene TRBJ1-5; D is unresolved. The CDR3 sequence is 11 residues long. V was trimmed by 9 bases and J by 4 bases, leaving 7 bases between them. Germline V gives CDR1 LNHDA, CDR2 SQIVND (reference sequence). The CDR3: CARERNQPQHF. The CDR3 DNA reads as TGTGCCAGAGAGCGAAATCAGCCCCAGCATTTT.

About this clonotype: This sequence may be a read error, since a much larger clone differs from it by one base. The chain combines TRBV7-2 with TRBJ2-7; D gene ambiguous. This CDR3 has 14 residues. From germline, CDR1 is SGHTA and CDR2 FQGNSA. V was cut by 5 bases and J by 3 bases, with 14 bases left in between. CDR3: CASSRSKGFYEQYF. The CDR3, as DNA: TGTGCCAGCAGCCGGTCGAAGGGATTCTACGAGCAGTACTTC.

This clonotype was seen at least ten times. The rearrangement joins TRBV7-2 to TRBJ2-2; 8 bases are shared with TRBD1. This CDR3 comprises 16 residues. Germline lookup yields CDR1 SGHTA and CDR2 FQGNSA. The V and J ends lost 2 bases and 0 bases, in that order; junction bases with no gene match: 2. CDR3 coding DNA: TGTGCCAGCAGCTTACAGGGGGCTGCGAACACCGGGGAGCTGTTTTTT. As protein: CASSLQGAANTGELFF.

Regarding this clonotype: The junction differs from germline at one of its ends, possibly a read error. The chain has TRBV7-2 and TRBJ2-7, with D perhaps given as TRBD1 or TRBD2 (5 bases each). Germline CDR1 SGHTA, CDR2 FQGNSA. The CDR3 runs 16 residues. CDR3 sequence: CVSSYRDPTLQSEQYF. CDR3 nucleotides: TGTGTCAGCAGCTACCGGGACCCAACCCTTCAGAGCGAGCAGTACTTC.

The rearrangement joins TRBV5-1 to TRBJ2-5, with D possibly matching TRBD2 (6 bases). V gave up 4 bases and J gave up 2 bases, with 24 bases separating them. The CDR3 sequence is 18 residues long. Germline loops: CDR1 SGHRS, CDR2 YFSETQ. The CDR3 here is CASSISQERTIRQETQYF. CDR3 sequence (DNA): TGCGCCAGCAGCATCAGTCAAGAGAGGACTATACGGCAAGAGACCCAGTACTTC.

This clonotype occurred many times. The chain carries TRBV6-2 or TRBV6-3 and TRBJ2-1; perhaps TRBD1 as D (6 bases). Germline assignment: CDR1 MNHEY and CDR2 SVGEGT. The CDR3 extends over 18 amino acids. V lost 8 bases, J lost 4 bases, and 27 bases lay in between. CDR3 sequence (DNA): TGTGCCAGCGGGGGCGGGTCCGGCAATCCTCGAAATTACAATGAGCAGTTCTTC. It yields the protein CASGGGSGNPRNYNEQFF.